This T cell receptor beta chain emerged from a study of T cells in Graves' hyperthyroidism and ophthalmopathy. Findings and limits, study-wide: The majority of expanded thyroid clonotypes above 0.001 also appeared in blood.

Using RNA transcripts as the source, TCR beta CDR3 regions were amplified. HTBI primers were employed in a first-round RT-PCR of the TCR CDR3. From the multiplex PCR reads, TCRdb called clonotypes with MiXCR, one entry per CDR3 protein. The data show approximately 620,000 distinct CDR3 sequences, with about 16% seen just once and 2.5% to 4% held by the top ten. On this clonotype: What it recognizes is unknown.

The ends were cut back, 5 bases at V and 13 bases at J, with 21 bases in the middle. CDR3 length equals 13 residues. Germline lookup yields CDR1 DFQATT and CDR2 SNEGSKA (reference sequence). Ophthalmopathy cases scored 3 or more on the Clinical Activity Score and 4 or more on NOSPECS grade, with duration below 3 months. Reasons for excluding patients were uncontrolled infection, other autoimmune disease, pregnancy or lactation. This chain joins TRBV20-1 and TRBJ2-1, with a possible D match to TRBD1 (6 bases). The TCR comes from a middle-aged woman with Graves' ophthalmopathy. Sequenced sample: blood. The chain's CDR3 is CSARPGQQQNQFF. The CDR3 region has the DNA TGCAGTGCTCGCCCCGGACAGCAACAAAATCAGTTCTTC.